The 25 T cell receptor beta chains listed next were all sequenced from one sample in a study of beta chain features in type 1 diabetes. The investigators reverse transcribed all of the isolated RNA, so they sequenced expressed TCRB transcripts. The table came from immunoSEQ multiplex PCR; TCRdb's copy has only in-frame clones and leaves some out. This table holds around 400,000 clones, over 10% found once. Sequences were obtained from naive CD4+ T cells from blood. Receptors were obtained from a young man in good health.

Points on this clone: This same CDR3 is encoded by further DNA sequences in the sample. V and J are TRBV7-2 and TRBJ2-3; D is unclear. Germline CDR1 reads SGHTA; CDR2 reads FQGNSA. V was shortened by 5 bases and J by 3 bases, with 9 bases between the two germline ends. This CDR3 contains 13 residues. CDR3 sequence (DNA): TGTGCCAGCAGCCCATCCGGGACAGATACGCAGTATTTT. It yields the protein CASSPSGTDTQYF.

The chain is built from TRBV4-2 and TRBJ2-1, with 7 nucleotides matching TRBD1. The CDR3 has 16 amino acids. V lost 3 bases, J lost 4 bases, and 9 bases stayed unmatched. Germline V lookup: CDR1 LGHNA, CDR2 YNFKEQ. The CDR3 sequence is CASSHGQDHLYNEQFF. The CDR3 nucleotides are TGTGCCAGCAGCCATGGACAGGACCATCTTTACAATGAGCAGTTCTTC.

The CDR3 bases are TGTGCCACCAGCAGAGAATGGACTACCTCCTACGAGCAGTACTTC. This gives the protein CATSREWTTSYEQYF. The V and J genes are TRBV15 and TRBJ2-7, with D perhaps matching TRBD2 (6 bases). The CDR3 totals 15 residues. V was cut by 0 bases and J by 0 bases, with 9 bases left in between. Germline assignment: CDR1 LNHNV and CDR2 YYDKDF (reference sequence). The entire variable domain, with the rest obtained from reference TRBV15 and TRBJ2-7, is as follows: DAMVIQNPRYQVTQFGKPVTLSCSQTLNHNVMYWYQQKSSQAPKLLFHYYDKDFNNEADTPDNFQSRRPNTSFCFLDIRSPGLGDTAMYLCATSREWTTSYEQYFGPGTRLTVT.

The V gene is TRBV11-2, the J gene TRBJ1-3; 9 positions match TRBD1. The V segment lost 5 bases and the J segment 2 bases; nucleotides outside the gene matches: 4. The CDR3 has 15 amino acids. The germline V gene has CDR1 SGHAT and CDR2 FQNNGV. The CDR3 region has the DNA TGTGCCAGCAGCCTAACAGGGGGCACTGGAAACACCATATATTTT. This encodes CASSLTGGTGNTIYF.

V and J are TRBV30 and TRBJ2-7; 7 bases are a match to TRBD1. CDR1 is GTSNPN and CDR2 is SVGIG in the germline V gene (reference sequence). The CDR3 totals 12 residues. The V segment lost 3 bases and the J segment 5 bases; nucleotides outside the gene matches: 4. CDR3 sequence reads: CAWSTGVHEQYF. DNA for the CDR3: TGTGCCTGGAGCACAGGGGTCCACGAGCAGTACTTC.

The table lists this clone with a few counts. The genes are TRBV7-3 and TRBJ2-1, with D hard to call. The ends were cut back, 7 bases at V and 0 bases at J, with 19 bases in the middle. CDR3 length: 17 residues. Germline V gives CDR1 SGHTA, CDR2 FQGTGA. CDR3 DNA sequence: TGTGCCAGCACCTCCCGGGTGACGGAAAGCTCCTACAATGAGCAGTTCTTC. This sequence encodes CASTSRVTESSYNEQFF.

There are a few counts of this clone. V gene TRBV6-5 combines with J gene TRBJ1-5; D is ambiguous. Germline assignment: CDR1 MNHEY and CDR2 SVGAGI. The ends were cut back, 5 bases at V and 2 bases at J, with 7 bases in the middle. The CDR3 totals 13 residues. The CDR3 DNA reads as TGTGCCAGCAGTCGGCGGGGCAATCAGCCCCAGCATTTT. Its protein is CASSRRGNQPQHF.

This chain uses TRBV5-4 with TRBJ2-5; no clear D. CDR1 is SGHNT, CDR2 YYREEE, per germline (reference sequence). Deletions cut 4 bases from V and 4 bases from J, with 11 bases between. This CDR3 is 13 amino acids long. The CDR3 DNA reads as TGTGCCAGCAGCGCCCTTGGCATAGAGACCCAGTACTTC. Amino acid sequence: CASSALGIETQYF.

This clone has only a few counts. The chain employs TRBV11-2 and TRBJ2-5, with TRBD2 matching over 10 bases. After removal of 2 bases from V and 5 bases from J, the junction contained 8 bases not matched to a gene. Germline values: CDR1 SGHAT, CDR2 FQNNGV. The CDR3 has 16 residues. The chain's CDR3 is CASSLNPSGGGETQYF. The CDR3 bases are TGTGCCAGCAGCTTAAATCCTAGCGGGGGCGGGGAGACCCAGTACTTC. The full variable domain, its missing parts supplied by reference TRBV11-2 and TRBJ2-5, is EAGVAQSPRYKIIEKRQSVAFWCNPISGHATLYWYQQILGQGPKLLIQFQNNGVVDDSQLPKDRFSAERLKGVDSTLKIQPAKLEDSAVYLCASSLNPSGGGETQYFGPGTRLLVL.

V gene TRBV18 combines with J gene TRBJ1-1; TRBD1 matches 11 bases. The CDR3 sequence is 15 residues long. The junction had 3 bases not matched to a gene; V was cut back by 5 bases and J by 1 base. Germline lookup yields CDR1 KGHSH and CDR2 LQKENI. The CDR3 is CASSEGTGGNTEAFF. The CDR3 region has the DNA TGTGCCAGCTCAGAAGGGACAGGGGGGAACACTGAAGCTTTCTTT. The full variable domain, with the rest looked up from reference TRBV18 and TRBJ1-1, is NAGVMQNPRHLVRRRGQEARLRCSPMKGHSHVYWYRQLPEEGLKFMVYLQKENIIDESGMPKERFSAEFPKEGPSILRIQQVVRGDSAAYFCASSEGTGGNTEAFFGQGTRLTVV.

The sample holds a few counts of this clone. The V and J genes are TRBV29-1 and TRBJ1-2; 7 bases align to TRBD1. Germline CDR1 and CDR2: SQVTM and ANQGSEA. With V trimmed by 4 bases and J by 3 bases, 5 bases remained unmatched. The CDR3 runs 13 residues. The CDR3 bases are TGCAGCGTTGGTCGGGACAGTGACTATGGCTACACCTTC. Translation: CSVGRDSDYGYTF.

This clone was detected a few times. V gene TRBV7-2 combines with J gene TRBJ2-5; TRBD2 matches at 9 bases. The CDR3 is 12 residues long. CDR1 SGHTA and CDR2 FQGNSA come from the germline V gene. The V and J ends lost 5 bases and 14 bases, in that order; junction bases with no gene match: 9. The CDR3 nucleotides are TGTGCCAGCAGCGTCACCCTTAGCGGGGGTTACTTC. The encoded protein is CASSVTLSGGYF.

This clone has more than one count but fewer than ten. This chain links TRBV27 with TRBJ1-4, with D possibly being TRBD1 (6 bases). Trimming pared 2 bases from V and 0 bases from J, leaving 13 bases between. The CDR3 totals 17 residues. Germline values: CDR1 MNHEY, CDR2 SMNVEV (reference sequence). The CDR3 region is CASSLRLRGATNEKLFF. As DNA, the CDR3 is TGTGCCAGCAGTTTACGACTCAGGGGCGCAACTAATGAAAAACTGTTTTTT.

This clone has more than one count but fewer than ten. This sequence joins TRBV28 and TRBJ2-3; 10 nucleotides agree with TRBD2. V shed 7 bases, J shed 4 bases, and the junction held 14 bases outside the gene matches. Germline values: CDR1 MDHEN, CDR2 SYDVKM. This CDR3 contains 17 residues. This CDR3 reads CASISGGMSGSSDTQYF. CDR3 sequence (DNA): TGTGCCAGCATTAGCGGGGGGATGAGCGGGAGTTCAGATACGCAGTATTTT.

This clone has just a few counts. The J gene is TRBJ2-2, the V gene TRBV7-2, with a possible D match to TRBD1 (7 bases). The germline V gene has CDR1 SGHTA and CDR2 FQGNSA. The CDR3 consists of 19 residues. Trimming shortened V by 5 bases and J by 0 bases, and 22 bases separated the two germline ends. The CDR3 nucleotides are TGTGCCAGCAGCCTGGCAGGGGGGCAGGGCCCCACGAACACCGGGGAGCTGTTTTTT. This translates into CASSLAGGQGPTNTGELFF. Based on the CDR3 plus reference TRBV7-2 and TRBJ2-2, the full variable domain is GAGVSQSPSNKVTEKGKDVELRCDPISGHTALYWYRQSLGQGLEFLIYFQGNSAPDKSGLPSDRFSAERTGGSVSTLTIQRTQQEDSAVYLCASSLAGGQGPTNTGELFFGEGSRLTVL.

The chain links TRBV4-3 to TRBJ2-1; 7 bases agree with TRBD1. The CDR3 is 14 amino acids. Germline V gives CDR1 LGHNA, CDR2 YSLEER. Germline trimming cut 2 bases from V and 2 bases from J; bases unmatched to any gene: 0. DNA of the CDR3: TGCGCCAGCAGCCAACAGGGGGCCTACAATGAGCAGTTCTTC. This encodes CASSQQGAYNEQFF.

This clone was observed a few times. The chain combines TRBV9 with TRBJ2-5; TRBD1 agrees at 9 bases. Germline-derived CDR1 and CDR2 are SGDLS and YYNGEE. After removal of 4 bases from V and 2 bases from J, the junction contained 3 bases not matched to a gene. CDR3 length: 14 amino acids. DNA of the CDR3: TGTGCCAGCAGCATAGGACAGGGGCAAGAGACCCAGTACTTC. Translation gives CASSIGQGQETQYF.

The chain combines TRBV5-6 with TRBJ2-5, with a weak D call TRBD1 (6 bases). Trimming removed 2 bases at V and 5 bases at J, with 13 bases between. Per germline, CDR1 SGHDT and CDR2 YYEEEE. CDR3 length: 14 amino acids. CDR3 DNA: TGTGCCAGCAGCTTCTGGGGGCGCGATGAGACCCAGTACTTC. It codes for CASSFWGRDETQYF.

This clone was counted between two and nine times. V and J are TRBV28 and TRBJ2-7, with 7 bases lining up with TRBD2. Looked up from germline, CDR1 is MDHEN and CDR2 is SYDVKM. CDR3 size: 14 residues. Germline trimming cut 5 bases from V and 1 base from J; bases unmatched to any gene: 5. Here the CDR3 reads CASSPPGGSYEQYF. The CDR3 region has the DNA TGTGCCAGCAGTCCCCCGGGGGGATCCTACGAGCAGTACTTC.

V usage is TRBV18 and J usage is TRBJ2-7, with D maybe TRBD1 (7 bases). V was cut by 3 bases and J by 3 bases, with 12 bases left in between. Germline CDR1 and CDR2: KGHSH and LQKENI. The CDR3 contains 14 residues. CDR3 in amino acids: CASSPQGGDYEQYF. CDR3 bases: TGTGCCAGCTCACCTCAGGGGGGAGACTACGAGCAGTACTTC.

This clone was detected only a few times. One end of the junction fails to match germline, which may point to a read error. This sequence joins TRBV7-2 and TRBJ2-1; tentatively, D is TRBD1 (6 bases). The CDR3 totals 13 residues. Germline V gives CDR1 SGHTA, CDR2 FQGNSA. The CDR3 coding sequence is TGTGCCAGCAGCTTATGGGGGCGAGGTGAGCAATTCTTC. It specifies CASSLWGRGEQFF.

The chain has TRBV7-8 and TRBJ2-3, with 9 positions matching TRBD2. In germline, CDR1 is SGHVS, CDR2 FQNEAQ. Trimming at V came to 5 bases and at J to 2 bases, leaving 8 bases not matched to a gene. This CDR3 is built from 16 residues. The CDR3 loop reads CASSPRTSANTDTQYF. In DNA, the CDR3 is TGTGCCAGCAGCCCAAGGACTAGCGCGAACACAGATACGCAGTATTTT.

For this clone: One end of the junction is discordant with germline, which a read error may explain. The CDR3 here is CASSPISGGPDF. CDR3 DNA sequence: TGTGCCAGCAGCCCTATTAGCGGGGGCCCGGATTTT. The chain links TRBV28 to TRBJ2-3; 9 nucleotides match TRBD2. The CDR3 is made up of 12 amino acids. CDR1 is MDHEN, CDR2 SYDVKM, per germline.

The chain employs TRBV6-1 and TRBJ1-5; D is perhaps TRBD1 (6 bases). The CDR3 has 12 amino acids. V lost 7 bases and J 5 bases, leaving 9 bases between the germline ends. The germline V gene has CDR1 MNHNS and CDR2 SASEGT. For the CDR3, the DNA is TGTGCCAGCACCAGGGGAGATCAGCCCCAGCATTTT. It specifies CASTRGDQPQHF.

V gene TRBV27 combines with J gene TRBJ1-2; D unresolved. V was trimmed by 5 bases and J by 4 bases, leaving 11 bases between them. The germline V gene encodes CDR1 MNHEY and CDR2 SMNVEV (reference sequence). The CDR3 is 13 amino acids. The CDR3 here is CASSPMSGYGYTF. Written as DNA, the CDR3 is TGTGCCAGCAGTCCGATGTCGGGCTATGGCTACACCTTC.